The 14 T cell receptor beta chains in this list originate from one sample, sequenced in a study of cytomegalovirus exposure and HLA in healthy donors. TCRdb keeps only in-frame clones here, not all; method: immunoSEQ multiplex PCR. The data contain roughly 63,000 clones, 70% to 90% of them singletons. The sequenced material came from PBMCs. These receptors came from a woman aged 18-29 years in good health and CMV-seronegative.

This chain connects TRBV7-9 to TRBJ1-6; 9 positions match TRBD1. Germline lookup yields CDR1 SEHNR and CDR2 FQNEAQ (reference sequence). V gave up 6 bases and J gave up 8 bases; unmatched junction bases: 5. The CDR3 length is 14 residues. CDR3 DNA sequence: TGTGCCAGCAGACCCCGACAGGGGGATTCACCCCTCCACTTT. It encodes CASRPRQGDSPLHF.

V is TRBV4-1 and J is TRBJ2-2; perhaps TRBD2 as D (6 bases). V shed 2 bases and J shed 5 bases, with 15 bases lying between them. The CDR3 is 16 residues long. The germline CDR1 and CDR2 sequences are MGHRA and YSYEKL. For the CDR3, the DNA is TGCGCCAGCAGCCAAACCCCGGGACTGGAAACCGGGGAGCTGTTTTTT. Translation gives CASSQTPGLETGELFF.

The rearrangement uses TRBV6-6 and TRBJ1-4; 9 bases line up with TRBD1. Germline loops: CDR1 MNHNY, CDR2 SVGAGI (reference sequence). The ends lost 6 bases at V and 7 bases at J; junction bases unmatched: 6. The CDR3 extends over 14 amino acids. The CDR3 region is CASRGDRVIEKLFF. The DNA of the CDR3 is TGTGCCAGCAGAGGGGACAGGGTAATTGAAAAACTGTTTTTT.

The chain combines TRBV14 with TRBJ2-2; 15 bases match TRBD2. The CDR3 covers 20 residues. Losses at the gene ends were 5 bases for V and 0 bases for J; bases not matched to a gene: 10. From germline, CDR1 is SGHDN and CDR2 FVKESK. In nucleotides, the CDR3 is TGTGCCAGCAGCGCATACCTGGGACTAGCGGGAGGATCGAACACCGGGGAGCTGTTTTTT. This translates into CASSAYLGLAGGSNTGELFF.

This chain joins TRBV28 and TRBJ1-2; D is possibly TRBD1 (6 bases). The germline V gene has CDR1 MDHEN and CDR2 SYDVKM. This CDR3 contains 14 residues. Trimming shortened V by 7 bases and J by 8 bases, and 20 bases separated the two germline ends. The CDR3 spells CASNPGTLRGGYTF. The CDR3 DNA reads as TGTGCCAGCAACCCCGGGACACTTAGGGGGGGCTACACCTTC.

The rearrangement links TRBV29-1 to TRBJ2-5; D possibly corresponds to TRBD2 (6 bases). CDR1 is SQVTM, CDR2 ANQGSEA, per germline. The CDR3 has 13 amino acids. V lost 7 bases and J lost 4, with 16 bases in between. For the CDR3, the DNA is TGCAGCGCCGTAGCGGAGGGCCTAGAGACCCAGTACTTC. It is translated as CSAVAEGLETQYF.

The chain uses TRBV5-6 and TRBJ2-1, with 7 bases identical to TRBD2. From germline, CDR1 is SGHDT and CDR2 YYEEEE. This CDR3 has 14 residues. With V trimmed by 6 bases and J by 12 bases, 15 bases remained unmatched. CDR3 residues: CASIENLGGASQFF. The CDR3 DNA reads as TGTGCCAGCATCGAAAATTTGGGAGGGGCTTCGCAGTTCTTC.

The chain joins TRBV27 to TRBJ2-2; D is unresolved. The CDR3 spans 14 residues. The germline V and J ends were trimmed by 4 bases and 0 bases, with 6 bases remaining between them. The V gene's germline CDR1 is MNHEY and CDR2 SMNVEV (reference sequence). The CDR3 region is CASSWLANTGELFF. CDR3 nucleotides: TGTGCCAGCAGTTGGCTAGCGAACACCGGGGAGCTGTTTTTT.

V gene TRBV6-5 combines with J gene TRBJ2-3; a weak D match, TRBD2 (5 bases). Looked up from germline, CDR1 is MNHEY and CDR2 is SVGAGI. With 0 bases removed from V and 4 bases from J, the gap between germline ends came to 8 bases. The CDR3 contains 14 residues. CDR3 sequence (DNA): TGTGCCAGCAGTTACTCTTCTAGCTCAGATACGCAGTATTTT. This translates into CASSYSSSSDTQYF.

V is TRBV18 and J is TRBJ1-1; 8 bases map to TRBD1. The V segment lost 0 bases and the J segment 6 bases; nucleotides outside the gene matches: 6. The length of the CDR3 is 15 residues. Germline CDR1 KGHSH, CDR2 LQKENI. For the CDR3, the DNA is TGTGCCAGCTCACCACCAAGTCAGGGGGCTGCTGAAGCTTTCTTT. It is translated as CASSPPSQGAAEAFF.

This rearrangement joins TRBV30 to TRBJ1-1; 8 bases are shared with TRBD1. This CDR3 spans 13 amino acids. Germline V gene sequence: CDR1 GTSNPN, CDR2 SVGIG (reference sequence). V trimming: 5 bases; J trimming: 0 bases; junction bases outside the gene matches: 2. CDR3 nucleotide sequence: TGTGCCTGGGGGACAGGCGTGAACACTGAAGCTTTCTTT. As protein: CAWGTGVNTEAFF.

Only one count was recorded for this clone. The chain recombines TRBV28 with TRBJ2-7; no definite D call. The germline V gene encodes CDR1 MDHEN and CDR2 SYDVKM. The CDR3 has 12 residues. The V and J ends lost 6 bases and 4 bases respectively, with 10 bases between them. CDR3 bases: TGTGCCAGCAGCACCAGTTTGTACGAGCAGTACTTC. This codes for CASSTSLYEQYF.

The chain is built from TRBV7-9 and TRBJ2-7; 7 bases match TRBD1. The junction had 7 bases not matched to a gene; V was cut back by 5 bases and J by 6 bases. The CDR3 runs to 13 residues. The germline V gene has CDR1 SEHNR and CDR2 FQNEAQ (reference sequence). The CDR3 nucleotides read TGTGCCAGCAGCCAAGGACAGGTGCGCGAGCAGTACTTC. Translation: CASSQGQVREQYF.

The genes are TRBV4-2 and TRBJ2-3, with a tentative D call TRBD2 (6 bases). Germline V gene sequence: CDR1 LGHNA, CDR2 YNFKEQ. V was trimmed by 4 bases and J by 3 bases, leaving 14 bases between them. CDR3 length equals 15 residues. Here the CDR3 DNA reads TGTGCCAGCAGCCCTCTAGGTCGGGGGACAGATACGCAGTATTTT. This sequence encodes CASSPLGRGTDTQYF.